This T cell receptor beta chain was sequenced during a study of T cell responses to AZD1222 COVID-19 vaccine. Sequenced by immunoSEQ multiplex PCR; TCRdb stores in-frame clones only, minus some. The table lists some 89,000 clones, around 87% of them singletons. The study's findings and limits: CD4 TCRs linked to vaccination spanned spike, dominating at 160-218 and 743-854. In the spike-specific TCR repertoire, nearly half reportedly target unmutated variant regions. Seropositive at baseline were only a handful of AZD1222 recipients. There were mostly white British donors and more females than males, and clonal diversity was possibly underestimated.

Note on this clone: Its antigen is still unknown.

The CDR3 extends over 15 amino acids. The germline V gene has CDR1 SGHRS and CDR2 YFSETQ. The ends were cut back, 5 bases at V and 4 bases at J, with 16 bases in the middle. The sequence was obtained from an adult in good health. The chain carries TRBV5-1 and TRBJ2-1; tentative D call: TRBD2 (6 bases). This sample comprised peripheral blood, obtained on day 0 of MenACWY control vaccination. In DNA form, the CDR3 reads TGCGCCAGCAGGCTCTACCCGGGAGAGTACAATGAGCAGTTCTTC. Its protein is CASRLYPGEYNEQFF.